This paragraph covers one T cell receptor beta chain sequence. Its cognate antigen is unknown. This sample was taken from a study of cytomegalovirus exposure and HLA in healthy donors. Germline CDR1 reads SGHTA; CDR2 reads FQGTGA. V was clipped by 5 bases and J by 10 bases, with 12 bases between them. The CDR3 has 13 residues. Study results and limitations: Several of the most significant clusters appeared linked to common viral pathogens, based on a later analysis. A later analysis showed that HLA-associated TCR beta chains had undergone more clonal expansion than equally common others.

The PCR used 60 Vbeta and 13 Jbeta primers. Some clones are missing from TCRdb's copy, which holds only in-frame ones; the method was immunoSEQ multiplex PCR. The sample includes 90,000 to 140,000 clones, roughly 73% of them seen just once. This TCR derives from a woman in her thirties or forties in good health and CMV-seropositive. This chain uses TRBV7-3 with TRBJ1-6; D uncertain. Sequencing was carried out using PBMCs. The DNA for the CDR3 is TGTGCCAGCAGCATAAGACGGGGATCACCCCTCCACTTT. It encodes CASSIRRGSPLHF.